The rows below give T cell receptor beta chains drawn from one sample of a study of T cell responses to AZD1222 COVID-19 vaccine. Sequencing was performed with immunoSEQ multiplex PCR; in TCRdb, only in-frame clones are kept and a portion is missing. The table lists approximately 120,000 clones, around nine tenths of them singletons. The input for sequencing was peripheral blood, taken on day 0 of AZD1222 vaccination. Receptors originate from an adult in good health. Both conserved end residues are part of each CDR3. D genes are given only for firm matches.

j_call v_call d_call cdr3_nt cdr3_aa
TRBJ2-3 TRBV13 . TGTGCCAGCAGCATCTACAGGGACCCTGCGCAGTATTTT CASSIYRDPAQYF
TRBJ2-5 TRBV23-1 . TGCGCCAGCAGTCAATCGGGCCTTAGTAACCAAGAGACCCAGTACTTC CASSQSGLSNQETQYF
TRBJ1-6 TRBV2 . TGTGCCAGCAGTGAAGACGGGCGTGATTATTCACCCCTCCACTTT CASSEDGRDYSPLHF
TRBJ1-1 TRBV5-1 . TGCGCCAGCAGGGCACTGGGGCTAGGGACTGAAGCTTTCTTT CASRALGLGTEAFF
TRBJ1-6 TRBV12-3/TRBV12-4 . TGTGCCAGCAGTCTATCGACGGATTCACCCCTCCACTTT CASSLSTDSPLHF
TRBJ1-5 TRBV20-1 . TGCAGTGCTAGTCGGGGCAGGGGCCTGATTATTAGCAATCAGCCCCAGCATTTT CSASRGRGLIISNQPQHF
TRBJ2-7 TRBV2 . TGTGCCAGCAGGGACAGCTTCTACGAGCAGTACTTC CASRDSFYEQYF
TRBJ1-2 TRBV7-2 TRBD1 TGTGCCAGCAGCTCCCCCGGGACAGGGGACGGGGACTATGGCTACACCTTC CASSSPGTGDGDYGYTF
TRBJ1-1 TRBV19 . TGTGCCAGTAGTTCAAGGGGGGCTGAAGCTTTCTTT CASSSRGAEAFF
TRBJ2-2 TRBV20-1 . TGCAGTGCTAGTGGTCTGACAAACACCGGGGAGCTGTTTTTT CSASGLTNTGELFF